This entry lists 16 T cell receptor beta chains sequenced from one sample in a study of blood T cell repertoires in COVID-19. Clones were read by immunoSEQ multiplex PCR, and TCRdb kept only the in-frame ones, dropping some. The sample has roughly 76,000 clones; about 84% are singletons. Sequencing input: peripheral blood. These receptors all stem from a human donor in a cohort sampled during active COVID-19.

This clone was recorded a few times. The genes are TRBV6-5 and TRBJ1-1, with 7 bases identical to TRBD1. CDR1 and CDR2 from the germline V gene are MNHEY and SVGAGI. This CDR3 has 14 amino acids. Trimming at V came to 7 bases and at J to 5 bases, leaving 10 bases not matched to a gene. CDR3 nucleotides: TGTGCCAGCATTAGTAAGGGGGCGACAACTGAAGCTTTCTTT. It translates to CASISKGATTEAFF.

This clone was observed a handful of times. This chain connects TRBV21-1 to TRBJ2-5; the D call of TRBD1 is as the table states it, not checked on the DNA. TRBV21-1 is recorded as a pseudogene. The CDR3 runs to 17 residues. The CDR3: CASSKALRTGMGETQYF. DNA for the CDR3: TGTGCCAGCAGCAAAGCTCTAAGGACAGGGATGGGAGAGACCCAGTACTTC.

This clone is a singleton in its sample. The rearrangement joins TRBV19 to TRBJ2-2; 9 bases are a match to TRBD1. Germline lookup yields CDR1 LNHDA and CDR2 SQIVND (reference sequence). This CDR3 comprises 16 residues. The junction had 6 bases not matched to a gene; V was cut back by 3 bases and J by 4 bases. This chain's CDR3 is CASSMGDRVSTGELFF. The CDR3 coding sequence is TGTGCCAGTAGTATGGGGGACAGGGTGAGCACCGGGGAGCTGTTTTTT.

V usage is TRBV5-1 and J usage is TRBJ1-2; 9 nucleotides agree with TRBD1. Germline CDR1 SGHRS, CDR2 YFSETQ. The junction had 2 bases not matched to a gene; V was cut back by 3 bases and J by 8 bases. The CDR3 spans 12 residues. In DNA, the CDR3 is TGCGCCAGCAGCTGGGACAGGGAGGGCTACACCTTC. It is translated as CASSWDREGYTF.

The chain recombines TRBV11-2 with TRBJ1-4, with 10 bases lining up with TRBD1. The length of the CDR3 is 15 residues. Germline lookup yields CDR1 SGHAT and CDR2 FQNNGV. Trimming cost V 5 bases and J 8 bases; bases outside gene matches: 8. In DNA form, the CDR3 reads TGTGCCAGCAGCCAGAGGACAGGGGGAGGGGAAAAACTGTTTTTT. It is translated as CASSQRTGGGEKLFF.

This clone was counted a single time. The chain carries TRBV6-5 and TRBJ2-2; TRBD2 might be the D (6 bases). Trimming took 8 bases from V and 4 from J, leaving 8 bases between them. This CDR3 is 12 amino acids long. Germline CDR1 reads MNHEY; CDR2 reads SVGAGI. CDR3 amino acids: CASGGVTGELFF. In DNA, the CDR3 is TGTGCCAGCGGAGGGGTCACCGGGGAGCTGTTTTTT.

The chain recombines TRBV7-2 with TRBJ1-1; D remains ambiguous. The CDR3 spans 13 residues. Trimming removed 1 base at V and 7 bases at J, with 10 bases between. From germline, CDR1 is SGHTA and CDR2 FQGNSA. The CDR3 here is CASSLVLSGEAFF. CDR3 bases: TGTGCCAGCAGCTTAGTGCTGTCCGGTGAAGCTTTCTTT.

CDR3 nucleotide sequence: TGTGCCAGCAGACAGGGTTCCTACGAGCAGTACTTC. Its translation: CASRQGSYEQYF. The chain joins TRBV6-4 to TRBJ2-7; tentatively, D is TRBD1 (6 bases). The CDR3 runs to 12 residues. CDR1 is MRHNA and CDR2 is SNTAGT in the germline V gene. V was trimmed by 6 bases and J by 1 base, leaving 7 bases between them.

J is TRBJ2-1 and V is TRBV7-6; 10 bases map to TRBD2. The CDR3 contains 15 residues. The V segment lost 3 bases and the J segment 3 bases; nucleotides outside the gene matches: 2. Germline V CDR1 and CDR2: SGHVS, FNYEAQ. CDR3: CASSLGTSDYNEQFF. For the CDR3, the DNA is TGTGCCAGCAGCTTGGGGACTAGCGACTACAATGAGCAGTTCTTC.

This chain joins TRBV24-1 and TRBJ2-2; a possible D gene is TRBD1 (5 bases). The germline CDR1 and CDR2 sequences are KGHDR and SFDVKD. V lost 8 bases to trimming and J lost 5 bases, with 14 bases between them. This CDR3 has 14 residues. The CDR3 loop reads CATTDSSVTGELFF. CDR3 in DNA: TGTGCCACCACAGACAGTTCAGTTACCGGGGAGCTGTTTTTT.

This clone was counted between two and nine times. CDR3 sequence: CSARPGTGATYEQYF. The CDR3 DNA follows: TGCAGCGCACGTCCGGGAACAGGGGCGACCTACGAGCAGTACTTC. This chain links TRBV29-1 with TRBJ2-7, with 7 bases matching TRBD1. Germline CDR1 is SQVTM and CDR2 is ANQGSEA. CDR3 length equals 15 residues. The J segment lost 2 bases and the V segment lost 7 bases, leaving 14 bases of the junction unmatched.

The chain couples TRBV19 to TRBJ1-5; D gene uncertain. Trimming left V 3 bases short and J 0 bases short, with 9 bases between. CDR3 length: 15 amino acids. CDR1 and CDR2 (germline): LNHDA, SQIVND (reference sequence). CDR3 sequence reads: CASSMTGYSNQPQHF. CDR3 in DNA: TGTGCCAGTAGTATGACGGGTTATAGCAATCAGCCCCAGCATTTT.

This rearrangement joins TRBV12-3 or TRBV12-4 to TRBJ1-3; a weak D match, TRBD1 (5 bases). Trimming removed 1 base from V and 16 bases from J, with 17 bases in between. The CDR3 length is 13 residues. This CDR3 reads CASSLDEGGGPYF. The CDR3 DNA reads as TGTGCCAGCAGTTTAGATGAGGGCGGGGGACCGTATTTT.

This clone has only one observation. The V call is TRBV29-1, the J call TRBJ2-7; 10 bases map to TRBD1. The V and J ends lost 4 bases and 6 bases, in that order; junction bases with no gene match: 6. CDR1 SQVTM and CDR2 ANQGSEA come from the germline V gene. This CDR3 comprises 13 residues. The CDR3 DNA reads TGCAGCGTTGCCGGGACAGGGGACGGCGAGCAGTACTTC. Translated, it gives CSVAGTGDGEQYF.

V and J are TRBV11-2 and TRBJ2-1; 7 bases are shared with TRBD2. The junction had 7 bases not matched to a gene; V was cut back by 5 bases and J by 6 bases. Germline CDR1 is SGHAT and CDR2 is FQNNGV. CDR3 length: 14 residues. CDR3 coding DNA: TGTGCCAGCAGCCCCCGGGGGGATAGCAATGAGCAGTTCTTC. Translation: CASSPRGDSNEQFF.

The J gene is TRBJ1-4, the V gene TRBV6-1; a weak D match, TRBD1 (6 bases). Germline V gives CDR1 MNHNS, CDR2 SASEGT. This CDR3 has 15 amino acids. V dropped 2 bases and J dropped 8 bases, with 15 bases sitting between them. The CDR3: CASSESSGDREKLFF. For the CDR3, the DNA is TGTGCCAGCAGTGAATCCTCAGGGGATAGGGAAAAACTGTTTTTT.